The text below deals with one T cell receptor (beta chain). These data originate in a study of blood T cell repertoires in COVID-19. Study context: Italy, Spain and the United States were the sources of the convalescent and acute COVID-19 samples. PBMCs, B-cell-depleted T cells, or T cells provided the cDNA or gDNA that made up the material.

In the original analysis: Estimation of nucleated cell counts relied on the amplification of reference gene primers. Measured with immunoSEQ multiplex PCR; TCRdb has only the in-frame clones, and not every one. V, J and clone size are taken as reported in that table, and D and trimming were inferred from the DNA itself. The sample holds under 45,000 clones; 80% to 90% are singletons and the top ten take around 5.2%. The receptor was isolated from a man aged 40-49 years with active COVID-19. Sequenced sample: peripheral blood.

Here the CDR3 reads CASSRDKGNPTGYTF. In DNA, the CDR3 is TGTGCCAGCAGCAGGGACAAGGGCAATCCAACCGGCTACACCTTC. The rearrangement joins TRBV5-6 to TRBJ1-2; possibly TRBD1 for D (6 bases). The CDR3 length is 15 residues. Per the germline V gene, CDR1 is SGHDT and CDR2 is YYEEEE. Between the trimmed V and J ends, which lost 4 bases and 8 bases, there was a span of 21 bases.